The 20 T cell receptor beta chains below were found in one sample sequenced in a study of vaccination effects on CD4 cells after COVID-19 (dated by TCRdb to between 2022 and 2023). The ViraFEST assay stimulated PBMC with viral peptide pools and then used TCR sequencing to identify antigen-specific CD4+ T cell clonotypes by expansion. After 10 days of culture, CD4+ T cells were isolated with the EasySep CD4+ T cell isolation kit. Their cognate antigens are unknown. Library construction relied on the immunoSEQ multiplex PCR assay. TCRdb took over this immuneACCESS table, retaining in-frame rearrangements with V and J assigned. Such tables are incomplete; in checked studies, under half of the missing clones stem from an unresolved V gene, and the remainder is unexplained. The sample data list 45,000 to 65,000 clones, and around 80% of these were observed just once. The ten biggest clones cover 2% to 2.5% of the sample.

The specimen comprised CD4+ T cells from PBMCs cultured with HCoV-229E spike peptides, sampled before COVID-19 vaccination. In the paper's terms, the cell subset or site label means: HCoV-229E spike overlapping peptide pool stimulation. The source of these receptors is a human donor who received a COVID-19 vaccine.

The chain recombines TRBV19 with TRBJ2-5, with D perhaps assigned TRBD1 or TRBD2 (5 bases each). This CDR3 comprises 17 residues. Germline V gene lookup returns CDR1 LNHDA and CDR2 SQIVND (reference sequence). V was shortened by 3 bases and J by 5 bases, with 22 bases between the two germline ends. DNA of the CDR3: TGTGCCAGTAGTATCTTGGGGGACCCATCCAAAGGGGAGACCCAGTACTTC. Its protein is CASSILGDPSKGETQYF.

CDR3 residues: CAISETSGGAQNEQFF. DNA of the CDR3: TGTGCCATCAGTGAGACTAGCGGGGGGGCCCAGAACGAGCAGTTCTTC. The V call is TRBV10-3, the J call TRBJ2-1, with 13 bases matching TRBD2. The CDR3 loop spans 16 amino acids. Germline-derived CDR1 and CDR2 are ENHRY and SYGVKD. V shed 2 bases, J shed 10 bases, and the junction held 8 bases outside the gene matches.

The gene calls are TRBV7-8 and TRBJ1-5; weak D call: TRBD1 (5 bases). This CDR3 region has 14 residues. Germline assignment: CDR1 SGHVS and CDR2 FQNEAQ. Trimming pared 6 bases from V and 4 bases from J, leaving 13 bases between. CDR3 loop: CASSPRGENQPQHF. CDR3 sequence (DNA): TGTGCCAGCAGTCCCCGAGGGGAGAATCAGCCCCAGCATTTT.

J is TRBJ1-2 and V is TRBV28; 8 nucleotides line up with TRBD1. Losses at the gene ends were 2 bases for V and 1 base for J; bases not matched to a gene: 0. Germline V lookup: CDR1 MDHEN, CDR2 SYDVKM. The length of the CDR3 is 14 residues. This CDR3 reads CASSLGQGNYGYTF. CDR3 DNA sequence: TGTGCCAGCAGTTTAGGACAGGGTAACTATGGCTACACCTTC.

The sample holds a few counts of this clone. The V call is TRBV18, the J call TRBJ1-2; D gene ambiguous. V shed 3 bases and J shed 4 bases, with 6 bases lying between them. This CDR3 region has 12 residues. Looked up from germline, CDR1 is KGHSH and CDR2 is LQKENI. CDR3 in DNA: TGTGCCAGCTCACCGGGCAGCTATGGCTACACCTTC. As protein: CASSPGSYGYTF.

The chain uses TRBV18 and TRBJ2-3; D is perhaps TRBD2 (5 bases). Per germline, CDR1 KGHSH and CDR2 LQKENI. The CDR3 runs to 15 residues. Trimming removed 5 bases from V and 3 bases from J, with 15 bases in between. Written as DNA, the CDR3 is TGTGCCAGCTCATGGTTCGGGGTAGGAACAGATACGCAGTATTTT. Residues: CASSWFGVGTDTQYF.

This rearrangement joins TRBV4-3 to TRBJ1-4; 9 nucleotides agree with TRBD1. V trimming: 5 bases; J trimming: 4 bases; junction bases outside the gene matches: 20. The CDR3 runs to 20 residues. Germline-derived CDR1 and CDR2 are LGHNA and YSLEER. The chain's CDR3 is CASSSQRGRGQGLINEKLFF. CDR3 DNA sequence: TGCGCCAGCAGCTCCCAGCGAGGCCGGGGACAGGGCTTAATTAATGAAAAACTGTTTTTT.

The chain employs TRBV6-6 and TRBJ2-1; D is possibly TRBD2 (5 bases). Trimming took 2 bases from V and 8 from J, leaving 13 bases between them. Germline lookup yields CDR1 MNHNY and CDR2 SVGAGI (reference sequence). The CDR3 sequence is 14 residues long. CDR3: CASSYSASTHEQFF. The CDR3 DNA reads as TGTGCCAGCAGTTACAGTGCTAGCACCCATGAGCAGTTCTTC.

The rearrangement uses TRBV5-1 and TRBJ2-3; a possible D gene is TRBD2 (5 bases). The CDR3 contains 14 residues. The germline gives CDR1 SGHRS, CDR2 YFSETQ. V was clipped by 4 bases and J by 1 base, with 10 bases between them. The CDR3 here is CASSGILGTDTQYF. Here the CDR3 DNA reads TGCGCCAGCAGCGGAATACTAGGCACAGATACGCAGTATTTT.

This clone came up a few times. This chain links TRBV19 with TRBJ1-3; D remains unclear. V dropped 3 bases and J dropped 0 bases, with 6 bases sitting between them. This CDR3 is built from 14 residues. Germline values: CDR1 LNHDA, CDR2 SQIVND (reference sequence). CDR3 protein: CASSIGSSGNTIYF. The CDR3 region has the DNA TGTGCCAGTAGTATTGGCAGCTCTGGAAACACCATATATTTT.

The V call is TRBV19, the J call TRBJ1-2, with 7 bases fitting TRBD1. CDR3 length: 15 amino acids. Germline-derived CDR1 and CDR2 are LNHDA and SQIVND (reference sequence). V shed 10 bases and J 4 bases; nucleotides not matched to a gene: 15. In nucleotides, the CDR3 is TGTGCCACCCAAAGGGACAGATCGTACTCCTATGGCTACACCTTC. Residues: CATQRDRSYSYGYTF. The whole variable domain, remainder taken from reference TRBV19 and TRBJ1-2, is DGGITQSPKYLFRKEGQNVTLSCEQNLNHDAMYWYRQDPGQGLRLIYYSQIVNDFQKGDIAEGYSVSREKKESFPLTVTSAQKNPTAFYLCATQRDRSYSYGYTFGSGTRLTVV.

The chain employs TRBV7-3 and TRBJ2-3; D might be TRBD2 (6 bases). Germline CDR1 SGHTA, CDR2 FQGTGA. V was cut by 1 base and J by 6 bases, with 11 bases left in between. There are 14 residues in the CDR3. In DNA form, the CDR3 reads TGTGCCAGCAGCTTAAACTTAGCGGAGGATACGCAGTATTTT. Amino acids: CASSLNLAEDTQYF.

This clone was seen only once. This sequence joins TRBV5-1 and TRBJ2-7, with 14 bases matching TRBD2. The CDR3 covers 17 residues. V lost 4 bases and J lost 0; bases outside the gene matches: 6. Germline CDR1 reads SGHRS; CDR2 reads YFSETQ. The CDR3 protein is CASSPRLAGGSSYEQYV. The CDR3 DNA reads as TGCGCCAGCAGCCCAAGACTAGCGGGGGGGAGCTCCTACGAGCAGTACGTC.

The V gene is TRBV27, the J gene TRBJ2-1; 8 nucleotides match TRBD1. The V and J ends lost 7 bases and 7 bases, in that order; junction bases with no gene match: 12. The CDR3 spans 15 residues. The germline gives CDR1 MNHEY, CDR2 SMNVEV (reference sequence). Written as DNA, the CDR3 is TGTGCCAGCAAAGCCGACAGGGGTAGTGAGAATGAGCAGTTCTTC. Protein: CASKADRGSENEQFF.

This chain joins TRBV5-1 and TRBJ1-3; no clear D. V shed 0 bases and J shed 0 bases, with 10 bases lying between them. The germline gives CDR1 SGHRS, CDR2 YFSETQ. This CDR3 region has 16 residues. The CDR3 reads CASSLAGFLSGNTIYF. The CDR3 DNA reads TGCGCCAGCAGCTTGGCGGGGTTTCTCTCTGGAAACACCATATATTTT. The entire variable domain, with the rest obtained from reference TRBV5-1 and TRBJ1-3, is as follows: KAGVTQTPRYLIKTRGQQVTLSCSPISGHRSVSWYQQTPGQGLQFLFEYFSETQRNKGNFPGRFSGRQFSNSRSEMNVSTLELGDSALYLCASSLAGFLSGNTIYFGEGSWLTVV.

This sequence joins TRBV11-3 and TRBJ2-5; the match to TRBD1 covers 8 bases. Losses at the gene ends were 0 bases for V and 5 bases for J; bases not matched to a gene: 5. The CDR3 is 15 amino acids. Germline V gives CDR1 SGHNT, CDR2 YENEEA. This CDR3 is CASSLETGVRETQYF. CDR3 nucleotides: TGTGCCAGCAGCTTAGAGACAGGGGTCCGGGAGACCCAGTACTTC. Looking up the rest from reference TRBV11-3 and TRBJ2-5 gives the full variable domain: EAGVVQSPRYKIIEKKQPVAFWCNPISGHNTLYWYLQNLGQGPELLIRYENEEAVDDSQLPKDRFSAERLKGVDSTLKIQPAELGDSAVYLCASSLETGVRETQYFGPGTRLLVL.

This chain uses TRBV4-2 with TRBJ1-1; 10 bases align to TRBD1. The V and J ends lost 2 bases and 5 bases, in that order; junction bases with no gene match: 14. CDR1 LGHNA and CDR2 YNFKEQ come from the germline V gene. This CDR3 has 18 amino acids. Here the CDR3 reads CASSQLIRDRGSKTEAFF. CDR3 sequence (DNA): TGTGCCAGCAGCCAACTGATCCGGGACAGGGGAAGTAAGACTGAAGCTTTCTTT.

The gene calls are TRBV5-8 and TRBJ2-2; D call uncertain. Per the germline V gene, CDR1 is SGHTS and CDR2 is YDEGEE. The CDR3 covers 15 residues. V was trimmed by 4 bases and J by 2 bases, leaving 12 bases between them. This chain's CDR3 is CASSPWILNTGELFF. The CDR3 DNA sequence: TGTGCCAGCAGCCCTTGGATACTCAACACCGGGGAGCTGTTTTTT. Filled out from reference TRBV5-8 and TRBJ2-2, the complete variable domain reads EAGVTQSPTHLIKTRGQQATLRCSPISGHTSVYWYQQALGLGLQFLLWYDEGEERNRGNFPPRFSGRQFPNYSSELNVNALELEDSALYLCASSPWILNTGELFFGEGSRLTVL.

The chain links TRBV6-5 to TRBJ2-3; TRBD2 agrees at 8 bases. With 2 bases clipped from V and 4 bases from J, the junction kept 8 bases outside the gene matches. The CDR3 consists of 16 residues. Germline lookup yields CDR1 MNHEY and CDR2 SVGAGI. CDR3 bases: TGTGCCAGCAGTTACGAGGGGCGGGGGGTTGCAGATACGCAGTATTTT. Its translation is CASSYEGRGVADTQYF.

This clone has only one observation. The chain carries TRBV10-2 and TRBJ2-3, with D possibly TRBD2 on 6 matching bases. This CDR3 has 14 residues. V was pared by 6 bases and J by 1 base, with 11 bases between. Germline lookup yields CDR1 WSHSY and CDR2 SAAADI. The CDR3 nucleotides are TGCGCCAGCAGGGACTCGGGGGGCACAGATACGCAGTATTTT. Protein sequence: CASRDSGGTDTQYF.